The clone carrying this T cell receptor beta chain was counted a single time. This sample is part of a study of blood T cell repertoires in COVID-19. Across the whole study: Samples taken during acute and convalescent COVID-19 were collected in the United States, Italy and Spain. T cells, B-cell-depleted T cells, or PBMCs supplied cDNA or gDNA.

Seattle enrolled patients during active infection and tracked them longitudinally. Profiled with immunoSEQ multiplex PCR; TCRdb holds only in-frame clones, not every one. Of under 400,000 clones listed, roughly nine tenths are singletons. This CDR3 region has 15 residues. Germline loops: CDR1 MNHEY, CDR2 SMNVEV (reference sequence). Deletions cut 8 bases from V and 5 bases from J, with 21 bases between. The sequence came from a woman aged 60-75 years with COVID-19, enrolled during active disease. Sequences were obtained from peripheral blood. J is TRBJ1-2 and V is TRBV27, with a weak D call TRBD1 (6 bases). CDR3 DNA sequence: TGTGCCAGCCTACCTGATAGGGGGGGAACTTATGGCTACACCTTC. Protein: CASLPDRGGTYGYTF.